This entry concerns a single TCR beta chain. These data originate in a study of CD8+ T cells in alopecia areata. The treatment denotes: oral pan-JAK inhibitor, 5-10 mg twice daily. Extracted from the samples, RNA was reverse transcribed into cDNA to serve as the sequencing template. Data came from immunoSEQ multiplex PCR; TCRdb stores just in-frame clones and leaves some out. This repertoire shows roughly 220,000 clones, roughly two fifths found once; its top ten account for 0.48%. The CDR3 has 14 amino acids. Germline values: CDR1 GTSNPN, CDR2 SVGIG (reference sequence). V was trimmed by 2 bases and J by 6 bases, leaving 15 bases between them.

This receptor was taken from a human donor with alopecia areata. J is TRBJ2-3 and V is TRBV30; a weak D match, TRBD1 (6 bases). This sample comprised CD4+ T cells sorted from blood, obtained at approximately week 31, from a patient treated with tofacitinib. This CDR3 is CAWSNKARGDTQYF. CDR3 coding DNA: TGTGCCTGGAGTAATAAAGCGAGGGGGGATACGCAGTATTTT.